The rows below give T cell receptor beta chains drawn from one sample of a study of T cell responses to AZD1222 COVID-19 vaccine. The assay was immunoSEQ multiplex PCR, and TCRdb's table has in-frame clones only and misses some. The table records some 200,000 clones, almost 95% of them present only once. The source material was peripheral blood, sampled on day 0 of AZD1222 vaccination. The receptors shown here come from an adult in good health. Each CDR3 is given without its conserved first and last residue. Fields, in order: V gene, J gene, CDR3 protein.

TRBV5-4	TRBJ1-3	ASSWGTVDSGNTIY
TRBV19	TRBJ2-2	ASTLTSGRSPGELF
TRBV6-1	TRBJ2-1	ASSDPSGALREQF
TRBV10-3	TRBJ2-2	AISTDRITGELF
TRBV2	TRBJ1-6	ASRRQGVDNSPLH
TRBV24-1	TRBJ2-2	ATRGRFGAGELF
TRBV14	TRBJ1-1	ASSLSPGVLEAF
TRBV27	TRBJ1-1	ASSYSGVTEAF
TRBV6-2/TRBV6-3	TRBJ1-2	ASSLTRGRGDYGYT
TRBV6-5	TRBJ2-5	ASSYEWTLGRETQY
TRBV5-5	TRBJ2-3	ASRLGTGAASDTQY
TRBV7-8	TRBJ1-3	ASSSPRVEGTLFGNTIY
TRBV5-4	TRBJ1-1	ASSLEDRNTEAF
TRBV7-9	TRBJ2-5	ASKMKGRETQY
TRBV10-3	TRBJ1-1	AISAGTEAF
TRBV19	TRBJ1-3	ASNPEGEARNTIY
TRBV19	TRBJ2-1	ASSPPVYGSEQF
TRBV7-9	TRBJ1-1	ASSSTTGTGLENTEAF
TRBV2	TRBJ2-7	ASSSTASTRSEQY
TRBV5-8	TRBJ2-3	ASSLGLAGNTDTQY
TRBV5-6	TRBJ2-5	ASKDRAGEETQY
TRBV28	TRBJ1-1	ASRPGDSMNTEAF
TRBV27	TRBJ1-2	ASSFGPESGYT
TRBV18	TRBJ2-5	ASSLPRTSGGGGEETQY
TRBV7-2	TRBJ1-6	ASSLEGARDSPLH